The 3 T cell receptor beta chains reported below all come from one sample, sequenced in a study of shared clonotypes between healthy human individuals (dated by TCRdb to about 2020). Library generation was performed with the immunoSEQ multiplex PCR assay. TCRdb limited this immuneACCESS table to in-frame rearrangements with V and J called. A share of clones is missing; checked studies link under half to unresolved V genes, and the rest is unexplained. The sample table holds about 520,000 clones, of which 60% to 80% were seen once. The ten largest clones represent more than 10% of the sample. The specimen sequenced was PBMCs. Every receptor here comes from a woman in her thirties or forties in good health. Some clones in this sample may be carry-over from other donors' samples.

DNA for the CDR3: TGCGCCAGCAGCGCGGACTTCCAAGAGACCCAGTACTTC. It encodes CASSADFQETQYF. This chain joins TRBV5-1 and TRBJ2-5; D possibly corresponds to TRBD2 (5 bases). Germline values: CDR1 SGHRS, CDR2 YFSETQ. This CDR3 contains 13 residues. V was clipped by 4 bases and J by 1 base, with 8 bases between them.

V gene TRBV10-3 combines with J gene TRBJ2-3; D gene ambiguous. The CDR3 is 16 amino acids. The V gene lost 0 bases and the J gene lost 2 bases, with 12 bases spanning the gap. In germline, CDR1 is ENHRY, CDR2 SYGVKD. The CDR3 spells CAISESAGGNTDTQYF. The DNA for the CDR3 is TGTGCCATCAGTGAGTCGGCCGGTGGGAACACAGATACGCAGTATTTT.

The V and J genes are TRBV29-1 and TRBJ2-7, with D hard to call. V lost 5 bases, J lost 0 bases, and 5 bases lay in between. This CDR3 spans 11 amino acids. The germline V gene encodes CDR1 SQVTM and CDR2 ANQGSEA. The CDR3 here is CSVLSSYEQYF. The CDR3 nucleotides read TGCAGCGTTCTGTCCTCCTACGAGCAGTACTTC.